The present entry profiles one T cell receptor (beta chain) with its context. Its target antigen remains unknown. Within one base of it there is no much larger clone, and no base qualities were kept. The data originate from a study of blood T cell repertoires in COVID-19 (dated by TCRdb to about 2020). Context from the whole study: Samples from collaborators originated in the United States, Italy and Spain and spanned both the acute and convalescent phases of COVID-19. The prospective study material was composed of cDNA or gDNA derived from T cells, B-cell-depleted T cells, or PBMCs. The dataset comprised deeply sampled blood TCRbeta repertoires from subjects exposed to, actively infected with, or recovered from COVID-19. The repertoires were made available in a free public database intended to serve as a resource for research on the immune response to SARS-CoV-2. Samples came from the ongoing ImmuneRACE study (first 160 participants) plus 1,254 subjects from 6 global collaborators. Sample metadata almost always included a de-identified subject ID, COVID-19 status, age in years and sex. Where available, HLA class I and class II types were obtained from metadata supplied by the sample provider rather than from assay-based typing.

TCRbeta CDR3 regions were amplified from genomic DNA using the immunoSEQ Assay, a bias-controlled multiplex PCR. As for how the authors treated the data: The number of nucleated cells in each sample was estimated by amplification of reference gene primers within the assay. To quantify the absolute abundance of each unique TCRbeta CDR3 rearrangement, sequence reads were collapsed and filtered. For each sample, productive Simpson clonality was calculated as the square root of Simpson's diversity index across productive rearrangements. Held by TCRdb, this immuneACCESS table contains in-frame sequences only and omits some clones. Under half of the omission traces to an unresolved V gene where checked; the cause of the rest is unknown. Clone size and V and J calls were adopted from that table, with D and trimming inferred from the DNA. The sample data list about 150,000 clones, and 80% to 90% of these were observed just once. Roughly 14% of the sample belongs to the ten largest clones.

The investigation overall reported the following: How much clinical and demographic metadata was included differed by source and by participant, and the metadata was provided uncurated.

The junction shows trimming of 1 base on V and 1 base on J, and the gene matches do not reach 0 bases of it. The CDR3 spans 15 residues, from the cysteine through the phenylalanine. Left in the record is the CDR3 DNA by itself, 45 bases read in frame from the first base. CDR1 and CDR2 are read off the germline V gene (reference sequence) as SSHAT and FNYEAQ. Whole blood was collected in K2EDTA tubes by collaborating institutions according to the institutions' own protocols. For TCRbeta analysis, collaborators shipped samples in one of three forms: frozen whole blood, isolated PBMCs, or DNA extracted from either of those sample types.

The rearranged segments are TRBV7-7 and TRBJ2-5; TRBD2 matches 10 bases in the middle. Sequencing was done on a sample of peripheral blood. The TCR sequence derives from a woman in her thirties or forties with acute or convalescent COVID-19. The CDR3 reads as follows: CASSLERGGQETQYF. The DNA sequence is as follows: TGTGCCAGCAGCTTAGAGCGGGGGGGCCAAGAGACCCAGTACTTC.